This T cell receptor (beta chain) was sequenced during a study of T-cell memory formation after mild COVID-19. About the research overall: Largely, TCR clusters stayed within a single donor. Regarding the study as a whole: Cross-reactive memory appears to have joined, as suggested by some responding clones showing up in pre-infection memory. Mainly CM and EM harbored the contracting CD4+ clones; mainly EMRA harbored the CD8+ ones.

The CDR3 has 17 amino acids. The germline V gene encodes CDR1 SGHKS and CDR2 YYEKEE (reference sequence). Trimming pared 2 bases from V and 6 bases from J, leaving 22 bases between. TCRdb recomputed calls from the 5' RACE reads with MiXCR, one row per CDR3 protein. The sample comprises around 410,000 distinct CDR3 sequences, 20% to 30% of which are singletons, and about 12% rests with the top ten. This clonotype was found a few times. Its target is not known. Sequencing was carried out using PBMCs or a T cell subset sorted from them (not recorded which). The source of this sequence is an adult woman who had mild COVID-19 (a few samples of this study predate the infection). Cell type and time point are not known. The V and J genes are TRBV5-5 and TRBJ2-3, with D perhaps matching TRBD2 (6 bases). The CDR3 is CASSFPPSGRSGDTQYF. The CDR3 nucleotides are TGTGCCAGCAGCTTTCCCCCGTCGGGGAGGAGCGGGGATACGCAGTATTTT.